These 23 T cell receptor beta chains came from one sample sequenced in a study of shared clonotypes between healthy human individuals (dated by TCRdb to the early 2020s). Receptors were amplified or captured by the immunoSEQ multiplex PCR assay. The immuneACCESS repertoire file appears here via TCRdb, limited to in-frame rearrangements. These files lack a portion of the clones; in checked studies, under half of the deficit traces to unresolved V genes, and the cause of the others is not known. The sample records about 770,000 clones, 72% of which are singletons. The ten biggest clones cover more than 1.5% of the sample. Specimen: memory CD4+ T cells sorted from blood. Reading the label with the study, this specimen's cell subset or site is: CD45RA-negative fraction. These receptor sequences come from a woman aged 30 to 39 in good health.

This chain connects TRBV28 to TRBJ2-7, with TRBD2 matching over 7 bases. J gave up 2 bases and V 8 bases, and 6 bases lay outside the gene matches. Germline V lookup: CDR1 MDHEN, CDR2 SYDVKM. The CDR3 is made up of 13 amino acids. The DNA of the CDR3 is TGTGCCAGCTCCGGGGGGACCCCCTACGAGCAGTACTTC. It encodes CASSGGTPYEQYF.

The CDR3 bases are TGTGCCAGCAGCGTCGAGAGGGGGCATTCCTACGAGCAGTACTTC. Translation: CASSVERGHSYEQYF. The V gene is TRBV11-2, the J gene TRBJ2-7; the match to TRBD1 covers 7 bases. CDR3 length: 15 amino acids. J gave up 1 base and V 5 bases, and 8 bases lay outside the gene matches. Germline CDR1 is SGHAT and CDR2 is FQNNGV.

V and J are TRBV6-1 and TRBJ2-1; TRBD2 agrees at 10 bases. The germline gives CDR1 MNHNS, CDR2 SASEGT. This CDR3 comprises 13 residues. With V trimmed by 8 bases and J by 9 bases, 7 bases remained unmatched. DNA for the CDR3: TGTGCCAGCGCGGCTAGCGGGAGCGGTGAGCAGTTCTTC. This codes for CASAASGSGEQFF.

The V gene is TRBV9, the J gene TRBJ2-7; D not certain. V lost 4 bases, J lost 9 bases, and 11 bases lay in between. The CDR3 loop spans 11 amino acids. Germline values: CDR1 SGDLS, CDR2 YYNGEE. The CDR3 spells CASSLRGRQYF. In nucleotides, the CDR3 is TGTGCCAGCAGCTTGCGAGGCCGGCAGTACTTC.

This clone was observed a handful of times. This chain connects TRBV27 to TRBJ1-5; D gene unclear. CDR1 is MNHEY, CDR2 SMNVEV, per germline (reference sequence). Trimming stripped 5 bases from V and 3 bases from J, with 14 bases between. The CDR3 contains 15 residues. The CDR3 protein is CASSRTGDNNQPQHF. The CDR3 region has the DNA TGTGCCAGCAGTAGAACTGGAGACAACAATCAGCCCCAGCATTTT.

The rearrangement joins TRBV19 to TRBJ1-1, with D tentatively TRBD1 (6 bases). Germline CDR1 LNHDA, CDR2 SQIVND (reference sequence). This CDR3 comprises 14 residues. The V end was cut by 5 bases, the J end by 5 bases, with 15 bases between. The CDR3 DNA sequence: TGTGCCAGTAGTTTGGGGGGCCGGGGGACTGAAGCTTTCTTT. Its translation: CASSLGGRGTEAFF.

V is TRBV10-3 and J is TRBJ2-3, with a weak D call TRBD2 (6 bases). From germline, CDR1 is ENHRY and CDR2 SYGVKD. V lost 3 bases to trimming and J lost 1 base, with 14 bases between them. The CDR3 runs to 16 residues. In DNA, the CDR3 is TGTGCCATCAGTGACTCTAGACTAGGGGGCACAGATACGCAGTATTTT. Protein: CAISDSRLGGTDTQYF.

The V and J genes are TRBV7-3 and TRBJ2-3, with 10 nucleotides matching TRBD2. The V segment lost 1 base and the J segment 4 bases; nucleotides outside the gene matches: 11. Germline CDR1 reads SGHTA; CDR2 reads FQGTGA. There are 18 residues in the CDR3. The CDR3 DNA is TGTGCCAGCAGCTTAATTTCGGCTAGCGGGAGTCCCGCAGATACGCAGTATTTT. Translating gives CASSLISASGSPADTQYF.

The chain joins TRBV19 to TRBJ1-2; TRBD1 agrees at 8 bases. Looked up from germline, CDR1 is LNHDA and CDR2 is SQIVND (reference sequence). The junction had 6 bases not matched to a gene; V was cut back by 5 bases and J by 4 bases. The CDR3 is 14 amino acids. The CDR3 bases are TGTGCCAGTAGTGGGGACAGGTCGGGCTATGGCTACACCTTC. It codes for CASSGDRSGYGYTF.

This CDR3 is CATSRDRGLAYNEQFF. The CDR3 nucleotides read TGTGCCACCAGCAGAGATCGAGGACTAGCTTACAATGAGCAGTTCTTC. This chain uses TRBV15 with TRBJ2-1; the match to TRBD2 covers 8 bases. V was pared by 0 bases and J by 4 bases, with 5 bases of the junction left unmatched. This CDR3 contains 16 residues. Germline V gene data show CDR1 as LNHNV and CDR2 as YYDKDF (reference sequence).

The chain recombines TRBV19 with TRBJ2-5, with D possibly matching TRBD2 (7 bases). The CDR3 is 15 residues long. V was pared by 5 bases and J by 7 bases, with 20 bases between. Per the germline V gene, CDR1 is LNHDA and CDR2 is SQIVND (reference sequence). CDR3 sequence (DNA): TGTGCCAGTAGTCCCGGGACACCGGGAGGAGGGACCCAGTACTTC. Protein product: CASSPGTPGGGTQYF. The full variable domain, its missing parts supplied by reference TRBV19 and TRBJ2-5, is DGGITQSPKYLFRKEGQNVTLSCEQNLNHDAMYWYRQDPGQGLRLIYYSQIVNDFQKGDIAEGYSVSREKKESFPLTVTSAQKNPTAFYLCASSPGTPGGGTQYFGPGTRLLVL.

The chain carries TRBV7-2 and TRBJ2-5; 9 nucleotides line up with TRBD2. The CDR3 consists of 14 residues. J lost 4 bases, V lost 5 bases, and 5 bases had no gene match. Germline V lookup: CDR1 SGHTA, CDR2 FQGNSA. The CDR3 region has the DNA TGTGCCAGCAGCGCTAGCGGGACCGGAGAGACCCAGTACTTC. Residues: CASSASGTGETQYF.

Note on this clone: Within the sample, other DNA sequences also encode this same CDR3. This sequence joins TRBV5-1 and TRBJ2-3, with 10 positions matching TRBD1. V was clipped by 4 bases and J by 2 bases; unmatched bases: 4. The CDR3 extends over 15 amino acids. Germline V gene data show CDR1 as SGHRS and CDR2 as YFSETQ. The CDR3 DNA reads as TGCGCCAGCAGCGCCGGGACAGGGGACACAGATACGCAGTATTTT. It translates to CASSAGTGDTDTQYF.

This sequence joins TRBV19 and TRBJ1-1; 10 bases match TRBD1. The V gene end was trimmed by 4 bases and the J gene end by 5 bases; junction bases not matched to a gene: 4. CDR1 and CDR2 (germline): LNHDA, SQIVND (reference sequence). This CDR3 is built from 14 residues. The CDR3 DNA reads TGTGCCAGTAGTAAACGGGACAGGGGTACTGAAGCTTTCTTT. It specifies CASSKRDRGTEAFF.

The chain links TRBV28 to TRBJ1-1; D unclear. CDR3 length equals 13 residues. CDR1 is MDHEN and CDR2 is SYDVKM in the germline V gene. Trimming shortened V by 6 bases and J by 7 bases, and 15 bases separated the two germline ends. CDR3 residues: CASRGRPSGEAFF. CDR3 coding DNA: TGTGCCAGCAGGGGCCGTCCTAGCGGTGAAGCTTTCTTT.

The V gene is TRBV5-5, the J gene TRBJ1-2; tentative D call: TRBD1 (5 bases). This CDR3 comprises 17 residues. V was clipped by 2 bases and J by 4 bases, with 21 bases between them. Germline CDR1 and CDR2: SGHKS and YYEKEE (reference sequence). CDR3 amino acids: CASSFAPTEPQTYGYTF. In DNA, the CDR3 is TGTGCCAGCAGCTTCGCCCCGACAGAACCCCAAACCTATGGCTACACCTTC.

This chain connects TRBV7-2 to TRBJ2-1; the D is unclear. There are 13 residues in the CDR3. V dropped 6 bases and J dropped 15 bases, with 21 bases sitting between them. Germline V gene data show CDR1 as SGHTA and CDR2 as FQGNSA. The CDR3 coding sequence is TGTGCCAGCAGTCCCGTTCGGGTTAATGCCCGGTTCTTC. Translation gives CASSPVRVNARFF.

The rearrangement joins TRBV27 to TRBJ1-5; D gene ambiguous. Looked up from germline, CDR1 is MNHEY and CDR2 is SMNVEV (reference sequence). Trimming shortened V by 4 bases and J by 6 bases, and 16 bases separated the two germline ends. This CDR3 has 15 amino acids. This CDR3 reads CASSSYSGKGQPQHF. The CDR3, as DNA: TGTGCCAGCAGTTCCTATAGTGGTAAAGGTCAGCCCCAGCATTTT.

This clone was picked up one time. The CDR3 spells CASSLRLTGELSTDTQYF. As DNA, the CDR3 is TGTGCCAGCAGCTTGAGATTGACAGGGGAATTAAGCACAGATACGCAGTATTTT. This chain connects TRBV11-2 to TRBJ2-3; 8 bases line up with TRBD1. CDR1 is SGHAT, CDR2 FQNNGV, per germline. The trim removed 3 bases at V and 0 bases at J, leaving 11 bases unmatched. This CDR3 has 18 residues. The variable domain in full, completed from reference TRBV11-2 and TRBJ2-3, reads EAGVAQSPRYKIIEKRQSVAFWCNPISGHATLYWYQQILGQGPKLLIQFQNNGVVDDSQLPKDRFSAERLKGVDSTLKIQPAKLEDSAVYLCASSLRLTGELSTDTQYFGPGTRLTVL.

The CDR3 region has the DNA TGCGCCAGCAGCCAAGATGAGAAATTCGACTCCTACGAGCAGTACTTC. This codes for CASSQDEKFDSYEQYF. This chain links TRBV4-1 with TRBJ2-7; the D is unclear. V lost 0 bases to trimming and J lost 0 bases, with 12 bases between them. The CDR3 runs to 16 residues. Germline lookup yields CDR1 MGHRA and CDR2 YSYEKL.

The chain carries TRBV10-1 and TRBJ2-3; D remains unclear. Germline CDR1 reads WNHNN; CDR2 reads SYGVQD (reference sequence). With 3 bases removed from V and 6 bases from J, the gap between germline ends came to 10 bases. The CDR3 has 13 residues. The DNA of the CDR3 is TGCGCCAGCAGTGAATCAAGCTTGGATACGCAGTATTTT. Translation gives CASSESSLDTQYF.

This chain connects TRBV4-2 to TRBJ2-1; D possibly corresponds to TRBD2 (5 bases). The CDR3 extends over 12 amino acids. V shed 0 bases and J shed 14 bases, with 11 bases lying between them. CDR1 is LGHNA and CDR2 is YNFKEQ in the germline V gene. In DNA form, the CDR3 reads TGTGCCAGCAGCCAAGATCGGCGGAGGAAGTTCTTC. Protein sequence: CASSQDRRRKFF.

The chain joins TRBV28 to TRBJ2-5; D is perhaps TRBD1 (6 bases). The CDR3 consists of 15 residues. The V and J ends lost 6 bases and 5 bases respectively, with 19 bases between them. Germline V gene sequence: CDR1 MDHEN, CDR2 SYDVKM. The CDR3 sequence: CASSPPNTGRETQYF. CDR3 coding DNA: TGTGCCAGCAGCCCACCAAACACAGGGCGGGAGACCCAGTACTTC.